This T cell receptor (beta chain) was recorded in a study of cytomegalovirus exposure and HLA in healthy donors. Regarding the study as a whole: Cytomegalovirus status, reportedly, was diagnosed with high specificity and sensitivity by the classifier.

Vbeta (60) and Jbeta (13) primers were used in the PCR. Sequencing used immunoSEQ multiplex PCR; TCRdb keeps in-frame clones, though not all of them. The table lists about 140,000 clones, around 65% of them singletons. This clone was seen a handful of times. Antigen unknown. This CDR3 has 19 amino acids. The specimen sequenced was PBMCs. The rearrangement links TRBV7-5 to TRBJ2-5; the DNA was not used to check the table's D call, TRBD2. TRBV7-5 is a pseudogene segment. This sequence originates from an older woman in good health and CMV-seronegative. CDR3 nucleotide sequence: TGTGTCAGAAGCCCGGGACTAGCGGGGGCGAGGGTCAAAGAAGAGACCCAGTACTTC. It translates to CVRSPGLAGARVKEETQYF.